This TCR beta chain comes out of a study of neurological immune-mediated disorders (dated by TCRdb to between 2018 and 2021). Regarding the research as a whole: Peripheral blood TCR-beta repertoires from patients with HTLV-I-associated myelopathy (HAM/TSP), patients with multiple sclerosis, and healthy controls were compared in the study using UMI-based sequencing. The cohort included 68 subjects: about 15 with HAM/TSP, approximately 35 with multiple sclerosis, and approximately 20 healthy controls. The roughly 110 TCR-beta libraries covered PBMC samples along with longitudinal samples, technical triplicates, and paired sorted CD4+ and CD8+ T-cell subsets. Longitudinal HAM/TSP donors and healthy donors each had 3 time-points at intervals of about 3-45 months.

Trimming takes 0 bases off V and 0 bases off J; junction bases not matched to a gene: 7. From the cysteine up to the phenylalanine, the CDR3 has a length of 17 residues. CDR3 DNA only is kept here, 51 bases in frame from base 1. For CDR1 and CDR2, the germline V gene (reference sequence) lists DFQATT and SNEGSKA. This clonotype turned up a few times. Its specific antigen is unknown. Nothing much larger sits one base from this clone, and base qualities are not available. Study-wide findings and limitations: The highest TCR clonal expansion was observed in HAM/TSP patients, whereas the lowest was observed in MS patients, even when compared with healthy controls. Across subjects, expanded clones never shared an identical CDR3 amino acid sequence, which suggests that the TCR-beta repertoires in every group were private.

This specimen's time point label, interpreted: longitudinal time-point 3. Unsorted PBMC libraries were generated from 2 million PBMCs stored in RNAlater at -80 °C until RNA extraction. PBMCs were separated from peripheral blood using Ficoll-Hypaque density gradient centrifugation and then cryopreserved in liquid nitrogen. To synthesize cDNA, template-switch 5'RACE was performed with a primer carrying a 10-nucleotide random unique molecular identifier so that each TCR transcript was tagged. Every sequencing run yielded over 180 million TCR-beta sequences covering 15-18 subjects. The RNeasy kit was used to extract total RNA. Using the KAPA Real-time Library Amplification kit, TCR-beta VDJ regions were amplified with primers for the TCR constant region and the 5'RACE anchor. A first PCR added sample indexes and Illumina adaptors, and a second PCR then raised library yield. After Ampure bead purification, the roughly 650 bp TCR product was size-selected on a 2% E-gel SizeSelection system. Before pooling, libraries had their quality checked on a Bioanalyzer, their concentration measured with Qubit, and their quantity determined with the Kapa Library Quantification kit. An Illumina HiSeq 2500 was used to sequence the libraries paired-end at 2 x 150 bp. To increase sequence diversity, roughly 24-32% phiX was spiked into each library pool. The authors processed their data as follows. Quality-filtered reads were processed with the UMI-based MiGEC pipeline, which removed over 80% of raw TCR sequences during error correction. VDJ genes were aligned to IMGT germline references, and clonotypes were defined by unique CDR3 amino acid sequence plus V-J genes. Clonal expansion, Shannon diversity and CDR3 relatedness were evaluated with VDJtools (CalcPairwiseDistances, ClusterSamples), while phylogenetic trees were built in CLCbio workbench. Clones with at least 8 unique UMIs were defined as expanded, with this threshold being based on coefficient-of-variation modelling across technical triplicates. TCRdb's own reprocessing of the public reads used fastp at Q25 and MiXCR and kept productive beta chains. A single entry per CDR3 protein holds the most common genes and DNA from its merged rows. TCRdb assigned the V and J calls; the authors' analysis was not used. The sample profile shows more than 95,000 distinct CDR3 sequences; approximately 10% of them were found once. The top ten clonotypes cover approximately 3.4% of the sample.

This clonotype was obtained from a female donor with HTLV-1-associated myelopathy (HAM/TSP). Sequenced material: PBMCs. The rearrangement combines TRBV20-1 with TRBJ2-5; TRBD2 aligns with 10 central bases. The nucleotide sequence reads TGCAGTGCTAGAGAGTGGGCTAGCGGGGGATACCAAGAGACCCAGTACTTC. Its translation is CSAREWASGGYQETQYF.